The 22 T cell receptor beta chains below were found in one sample sequenced in a study of graft-versus-host responses after intestinal transplantation. The protocol was immunoSEQ multiplex PCR, while the TCRdb copy is restricted to in-frame clones and leaves out a portion. The sample lists 75,000 to 100,000 clones; around 90% were seen once. The sample was PBMCs, taken about 460 days after intestinal transplant. These receptors were collected from a human patient who received an intestinal transplant, so some T cells may come from the graft donor.

V usage is TRBV18 and J usage is TRBJ2-7; D is possibly TRBD2 (5 bases). From germline, CDR1 is KGHSH and CDR2 LQKENI. V lost 0 bases and J 6 bases, leaving 12 bases between the germline ends. This CDR3 comprises 14 residues. CDR3 nucleotide sequence: TGTGCCAGCTCACCACCGAGCCGGGGATCCGAGCAGTACTTC. Protein product: CASSPPSRGSEQYF.

V and J are TRBV9 and TRBJ2-2; tentatively, D is TRBD2 (6 bases). Germline V CDR1 and CDR2: SGDLS, YYNGEE. V was shortened by 3 bases and J by 5 bases, with 14 bases between the two germline ends. This CDR3 contains 15 residues. The CDR3 DNA reads TGTGCCAGCAGCGCAGACATCCGGGAGACCGGGGAGCTGTTTTTT. Translation: CASSADIRETGELFF.

This chain links TRBV5-1 with TRBJ2-7, with a tentative D call TRBD2 (5 bases). Looked up from germline, CDR1 is SGHRS and CDR2 is YFSETQ. V was cut by 0 bases and J by 7 bases, with 14 bases left in between. This CDR3 contains 14 residues. The CDR3 DNA reads as TGCGCCAGCAGCTTGGTCGTTGGGCCGGGGGAGCAGTACTTC. Translation gives CASSLVVGPGEQYF.

This clone has just one count. Here the CDR3 reads CATSREDRGSEKLFF. CDR3 coding DNA: TGTGCCACCAGCAGAGAAGACAGGGGCTCGGAAAAACTGTTTTTT. The chain couples TRBV15 to TRBJ1-4, with 8 bases fitting TRBD1. The CDR3 covers 15 residues. Germline assignment: CDR1 LNHNV and CDR2 YYDKDF (reference sequence). V lost 0 bases, J lost 8 bases, and 5 bases stayed unmatched. The variable domain in full, with the rest retrieved from reference TRBV15 and TRBJ1-4, is DAMVIQNPRYQVTQFGKPVTLSCSQTLNHNVMYWYQQKSSQAPKLLFHYYDKDFNNEADTPDNFQSRRPNTSFCFLDIRSPGLGDTAMYLCATSREDRGSEKLFFGSGTQLSVL.

This chain joins TRBV4-1 and TRBJ1-4; 8 bases are shared with TRBD1. Germline-derived CDR1 and CDR2 are MGHRA and YSYEKL. V shed 7 bases, J shed 8 bases, and the junction held 18 bases outside the gene matches. The CDR3 is made up of 17 amino acids. CDR3: CASTNRPIGQGSEKLFF. The CDR3 DNA reads as TGCGCCAGCACCAACCGTCCCATTGGACAGGGAAGCGAAAAACTGTTTTTT.

CDR3 DNA: TGTGCCACCAGGGGTCTTTTTAGCGGGGGGGCCCCAGATGAGCAGTTCTTC. Encoded protein: CATRGLFSGGAPDEQFF. The chain combines TRBV10-3 with TRBJ2-1; 11 positions match TRBD2. There are 17 residues in the CDR3. With V trimmed by 10 bases and J by 8 bases, 19 bases remained unmatched. CDR1 is ENHRY and CDR2 is SYGVKD in the germline V gene.

This rearrangement joins TRBV19 to TRBJ2-6; no clear D. V dropped 7 bases and J dropped 1 base, with 8 bases sitting between them. The CDR3 totals 14 residues. Germline CDR1 reads LNHDA; CDR2 reads SQIVND (reference sequence). The CDR3 loop reads CASISLSGANVLTF. In DNA form, the CDR3 reads TGTGCCAGTATCTCCCTGTCTGGGGCCAACGTCCTGACTTTC.

V and J are TRBV10-3 and TRBJ1-3; TRBD1 might be the D (5 bases). The CDR3 has 16 amino acids. Germline V gives CDR1 ENHRY, CDR2 SYGVKD. Deletions cut 6 bases from V and 0 bases from J, with 15 bases between. CDR3 nucleotide sequence: TGTGCCATCAGGGACAAGGCCACGAGCTCTGGAAACACCATATATTTT. It codes for CAIRDKATSSGNTIYF.

The chain carries TRBV5-6 and TRBJ2-7; D may be TRBD2 (6 bases). Germline CDR1 reads SGHDT; CDR2 reads YYEEEE. This CDR3 is 11 amino acids long. Trimming pared 4 bases from V and 4 bases from J, leaving 6 bases between. For the CDR3, the DNA is TGTGCCAGCAGCGGGACTTACGAGCAGTACTTC. Amino acid sequence: CASSGTYEQYF.

The rearrangement uses TRBV10-3 and TRBJ2-4; no clear D. Trimming shortened V by 3 bases and J by 0 bases, and 6 bases separated the two germline ends. This CDR3 contains 14 residues. CDR1 is ENHRY, CDR2 SYGVKD, per germline. The CDR3 loop reads CAISDTVAKNIQYF. CDR3 bases: TGTGCCATCAGTGACACAGTAGCCAAAAACATTCAGTACTTC.

The genes are TRBV5-4 and TRBJ1-2; D gene unclear. Germline V gene lookup returns CDR1 SGHNT and CDR2 YYREEE (reference sequence). Between the trimmed V and J ends, which lost 0 bases and 2 bases, there was a span of 11 bases. There are 15 residues in the CDR3. The CDR3 here is CASSLDGSTNYGYTF. CDR3 bases: TGTGCCAGCAGCTTGGACGGTTCCACCAACTATGGCTACACCTTC.

V usage is TRBV6-4 and J usage is TRBJ2-7; no reliable D call. CDR1 and CDR2 (germline): MRHNA, SNTAGT. The V end was cut by 3 bases, the J end by 0 bases, with 12 bases between. The CDR3 sequence is 15 residues long. The DNA of the CDR3 is TGTGCCAGCAGTGAAGGCCCTACCAGCTCCTACGAGCAGTACTTC. Its protein product is CASSEGPTSSYEQYF.

The rearrangement joins TRBV5-6 to TRBJ1-6; D not certain. The length of the CDR3 is 15 residues. The germline CDR1 and CDR2 sequences are SGHDT and YYEEEE. Trimming stripped 0 bases from V and 4 bases from J, with 8 bases between. The CDR3 DNA reads TGTGCCAGCAGCTTGGGGTCGTCGTATAATTCACCCCTCCACTTT. Amino acids: CASSLGSSYNSPLHF.

This clone was detected once. The V gene is TRBV7-9, the J gene TRBJ1-2; D is perhaps TRBD1 (5 bases). The CDR3 length is 13 residues. Germline CDR1 and CDR2: SEHNR and FQNEAQ (reference sequence). Between the trimmed V and J ends, which lost 4 bases and 3 bases, there was a span of 9 bases. DNA for the CDR3: TGTGCCAGCAGCTCGGGACTCGACTATGGCTACACCTTC. Amino acid sequence: CASSSGLDYGYTF.

The chain employs TRBV5-4 and TRBJ2-3; D unclear. Germline CDR1 reads SGHNT; CDR2 reads YYREEE (reference sequence). CDR3 length: 15 residues. Trimming stripped 2 bases from V and 2 bases from J, with 12 bases between. The CDR3 DNA follows: TGTGCCAGCAGCTTTTGGGCAGCGAACACAGATACGCAGTATTTT. Translated, it gives CASSFWAANTDTQYF.

The V gene is TRBV19, the J gene TRBJ1-1; no clear D. Germline V gene data show CDR1 as LNHDA and CDR2 as SQIVND (reference sequence). The CDR3 spans 13 residues. Trimming removed 4 bases at V and 5 bases at J, with 11 bases between. CDR3 region: CASSTGERTEAFF. For the CDR3, the DNA is TGTGCCAGTAGTACCGGGGAGAGGACTGAAGCTTTCTTT.

The chain has TRBV11-3 and TRBJ2-7; the D gene could be TRBD1 or TRBD2 (5 bases each). Germline V CDR1 and CDR2: SGHNT, YENEEA. The CDR3 is made up of 13 amino acids. V dropped 3 bases and J dropped 3 bases, with 9 bases sitting between them. Written as DNA, the CDR3 is TGTGCCAGCAGCTTGAGGGACGGCTACGAGCAGTACTTC. It codes for CASSLRDGYEQYF.

The chain recombines TRBV7-3 with TRBJ1-1; no definite D call. This CDR3 spans 13 amino acids. Germline assignment: CDR1 SGHTA and CDR2 FQGTGA. The V end lost 2 bases, the J end lost 4 bases, and 8 bases lay between the germline ends. CDR3 nucleotide sequence: TGTGCCAGCAGCTTATCCCCCGGCACTGAAGCTTTCTTT. Its protein product is CASSLSPGTEAFF.

The chain uses TRBV6-5 and TRBJ1-2; D ambiguous. Per germline, CDR1 MNHEY and CDR2 SVGAGI. V was pared by 2 bases and J by 2 bases, with 6 bases between. The CDR3 is 13 residues long. CDR3 protein: CASSYGRNYGYTF. The CDR3 DNA reads as TGTGCCAGCAGTTACGGCAGGAACTATGGCTACACCTTC.

This clone was seen a handful of times. The chain combines TRBV2 with TRBJ1-4; D gene unclear. CDR1 is SNHLY and CDR2 is FYNNEI in the germline V gene. V was shortened by 6 bases and J by 5 bases, with 13 bases between the two germline ends. The CDR3 contains 14 residues. CDR3 nucleotide sequence: TGTGCCAGCAGCCCCCTCCGAGGAAATGAAAAACTGTTTTTT. Translated: CASSPLRGNEKLFF.

The sample holds one count of this clone. V is TRBV29-1 and J is TRBJ1-4, with 9 bases matching TRBD1. There are 15 residues in the CDR3. CDR1 and CDR2 from the germline V gene are SQVTM and ANQGSEA. J gave up 0 bases and V 4 bases, and 3 bases lay outside the gene matches. In DNA form, the CDR3 reads TGCAGCGTTGGACAGGGGGGTTCAACTAATGAAAAACTGTTTTTT. It translates to CSVGQGGSTNEKLFF.

This clone has only a few counts. The CDR3: CASSRGNQPQHF. For the CDR3, the DNA is TGTGCCAGCAGCAGGGGAAATCAGCCCCAGCATTTT. This chain joins TRBV2 and TRBJ1-5; weak D call: TRBD1 (6 bases). This CDR3 is built from 12 residues. Germline V lookup: CDR1 SNHLY, CDR2 FYNNEI. The V gene lost 6 bases and the J gene lost 4 bases, with 7 bases spanning the gap.